The 30 T cell receptor beta chains listed next were all sequenced from one sample in a study of Ad26.COV2.S vaccination and SARS-CoV-2 variants. As for treatment: over 15 received Ad26.COV2.S at low or high dose, single or two shots; a few received placebo; per-sample allocation not given. The investigators took samples on day 63 after the first vaccine or placebo injection. Produced via immunoSEQ multiplex PCR; TCRdb's table is partial and in-frame only. Seen here are roughly 330,000 clones, about nine tenths observed once, and the top ten hold 5% to 6.5%. The source material was peripheral blood, sampled in a trial of Ad26.COV2.S vaccine versus placebo. The receptors shown here come from a person between 18 and 59 years old who received the Ad26.COV2.S COVID-19 vaccine or a placebo.

V is TRBV12-3 or TRBV12-4 and J is TRBJ2-3, with D perhaps TRBD1 (5 bases). V lost 6 bases, J lost 5 bases, and 12 bases lay in between. CDR3 size: 13 residues. CDR3 loop: CASSPGSVDTQYF. The CDR3 DNA reads as TGTGCCAGCAGCCCAGGGTCGGTAGATACGCAGTATTTT.

CDR3 nucleotides: TGTGCCATCAGTGTGGACAGGGGGCGTGACACTGAAGCTTTCTTT. This translates into CAISVDRGRDTEAFF. The J gene is TRBJ1-1, the V gene TRBV10-3; 11 bases fit TRBD1. CDR1 is ENHRY and CDR2 is SYGVKD in the germline V gene. After removal of 4 bases from V and 3 bases from J, the junction contained 4 bases not matched to a gene. This CDR3 spans 15 amino acids.

This chain connects TRBV7-8 to TRBJ2-7, with 11 bases matching TRBD2. Per the germline V gene, CDR1 is SGHVS and CDR2 is FQNEAQ. The V and J ends lost 3 bases and 11 bases, in that order; junction bases with no gene match: 0. The CDR3 has 11 residues. CDR3 protein: CASSLGLAEYV. The CDR3 bases are TGTGCCAGCAGCTTGGGACTAGCGGAGTACGTC.

The CDR3 reads CASPGGRTGELFF. The CDR3, as DNA: TGTGCCAGCCCGGGAGGGCGGACCGGGGAGCTGTTTTTT. The rearrangement links TRBV6-5 to TRBJ2-2, with 8 bases identical to TRBD2. Per germline, CDR1 MNHEY and CDR2 SVGAGI. The CDR3 contains 13 residues. V lost 8 bases, J lost 5 bases, and 4 bases stayed unmatched.

This chain links TRBV4-1 with TRBJ2-1, with 11 nucleotides matching TRBD2. Per germline, CDR1 MGHRA and CDR2 YSYEKL. Unmatched junction bases numbered 2, after V lost 1 base and J lost 0 bases. This CDR3 region has 17 residues. CDR3 protein: CASSQVTSGSSYNEQFF. The CDR3 DNA reads TGCGCCAGCAGCCAAGTCACTAGCGGGAGCTCCTACAATGAGCAGTTCTTC.

V usage is TRBV3-1 (or the pseudogene TRBV3-2) and J usage is TRBJ1-4; D unresolved. There are 13 residues in the CDR3. Trimming pared 4 bases from V and 7 bases from J, leaving 10 bases between. Per the germline V gene, CDR1 is LGHDT and CDR2 is YNNKEL (reference sequence). This chain's CDR3 is CASSPADGEKLFF. Here the CDR3 DNA reads TGTGCCAGCAGCCCAGCGGATGGTGAAAAACTGTTTTTT.

The chain employs TRBV14 and TRBJ1-1, with D perhaps matching TRBD1 (6 bases). Per germline, CDR1 SGHDN and CDR2 FVKESK. This CDR3 is built from 14 residues. V was cut by 4 bases and J by 3 bases, with 12 bases left in between. CDR3 loop: CASSLIRGDTEAFF. CDR3 DNA: TGTGCCAGCAGCCTTATAAGGGGGGACACTGAAGCTTTCTTT.

For the CDR3, the DNA is TGTGCCAGCAGCCGGTACGAGCAGTACTTC. Translating it yields CASSRYEQYF. The chain has TRBV3-1 (or the pseudogene TRBV3-2) and TRBJ2-7; D gene ambiguous. The V and J ends lost 4 bases and 4 bases respectively, with 2 bases between them. From germline, CDR1 is LGHDT and CDR2 YNNKEL (reference sequence). The CDR3 length is 10 residues.

V is TRBV5-1 and J is TRBJ1-6; D is ambiguous. The CDR3 spans 15 residues. Trimming pared 1 base from V and 5 bases from J, leaving 10 bases between. The V gene's germline CDR1 is SGHRS and CDR2 YFSETQ. The chain's CDR3 is CASSLSRANNSPLHF. The CDR3 DNA reads TGCGCCAGCAGCTTGTCGCGGGCCAATAATTCACCCCTCCACTTT.

The chain has TRBV7-2 and TRBJ2-5; perhaps TRBD2 as D (5 bases). Trimming pared 5 bases from V and 4 bases from J, leaving 14 bases between. The CDR3 loop spans 14 amino acids. The V gene's germline CDR1 is SGHTA and CDR2 FQGNSA. DNA of the CDR3: TGTGCCAGCAGCCGGGCGGCGGGTGTAGAGACCCAGTACTTC. Translated, it gives CASSRAAGVETQYF.

The chain links TRBV5-5 to TRBJ2-7; 7 nucleotides line up with TRBD1. After removal of 0 bases from V and 1 base from J, the junction contained 16 bases not matched to a gene. Germline V CDR1 and CDR2: SGHKS, YYEKEE (reference sequence). The CDR3 length is 19 residues. The CDR3 reads CASSLDRDRVLPRSYEQYV. DNA for the CDR3: TGTGCCAGCAGCTTGGATCGAGACAGGGTCCTTCCGAGGTCCTACGAGCAGTACGTC.

Concerning this clone: This CDR3 is also generated by other DNA sequences in the sample. The gene calls are TRBV7-9 and TRBJ1-2; D unresolved. Between the trimmed V and J ends, which lost 0 bases and 1 base, there was a span of 12 bases. This CDR3 is built from 16 residues. Germline V gene lookup returns CDR1 SEHNR and CDR2 FQNEAQ (reference sequence). Here the CDR3 DNA reads TGTGCCAGCAGCTTAGCGTTGGGCTCCGTTAACTATGGCTACACCTTC. Translated, it gives CASSLALGSVNYGYTF.

The V gene is TRBV5-4, the J gene TRBJ1-6; TRBD1 is a possible D gene (5 bases). Germline V CDR1 and CDR2: SGHNT, YYREEE (reference sequence). This CDR3 contains 15 residues. V was clipped by 0 bases and J by 6 bases, with 10 bases between them. CDR3 loop: CASSLGGTVNSPLHF. CDR3 nucleotides: TGTGCCAGCAGCTTGGGAGGGACGGTTAATTCACCCCTCCACTTT.

The gene calls are TRBV3-1 (or the pseudogene TRBV3-2) and TRBJ2-3; 9 bases match TRBD2. Germline CDR1 and CDR2: LGHDT and YNNKEL (reference sequence). This CDR3 comprises 17 residues. J lost 5 bases, V lost 3 bases, and 12 bases had no gene match. The CDR3 region has the DNA TGTGCCAGCAGCCAGGCCAGGGCTAGCGGGGTTGAAGATACGCAGTATTTT. Residues: CASSQARASGVEDTQYF.

The chain combines TRBV19 with TRBJ1-1, with D maybe TRBD1 (5 bases). This CDR3 has 15 amino acids. The V end was cut by 7 bases, the J end by 5 bases, with 20 bases between. Germline CDR1 reads LNHDA; CDR2 reads SQIVND (reference sequence). CDR3 amino acids: CASTPSVGVLTEAFF. The DNA for the CDR3 is TGTGCCAGTACCCCATCCGTGGGGGTATTGACTGAAGCTTTCTTT.

The V and J genes are TRBV6-5 and TRBJ2-7; TRBD2 matches at 7 bases. The CDR3 extends over 13 amino acids. The V gene end was trimmed by 8 bases and the J gene end by 3 bases; junction bases not matched to a gene: 7. Germline CDR1 and CDR2: MNHEY and SVGAGI. CDR3 in amino acids: CASEAGVVYEQYF. The CDR3 DNA reads as TGTGCCAGCGAGGCGGGGGTAGTCTACGAGCAGTACTTC.

The chain joins TRBV28 to TRBJ1-1; 10 positions match TRBD1. V lost 5 bases and J lost 6; bases outside the gene matches: 12. This CDR3 has 16 amino acids. Germline CDR1 reads MDHEN; CDR2 reads SYDVKM. CDR3 sequence: CASSPTTGTGVPEAFF. The CDR3 DNA reads as TGTGCCAGCAGTCCGACAACCGGGACAGGGGTCCCTGAAGCTTTCTTT.

This chain links TRBV3-1 (or the pseudogene TRBV3-2) with TRBJ1-2; D might be TRBD1 (6 bases). Germline CDR1 and CDR2: LGHDT and YNNKEL (reference sequence). Trimming took off 3 bases at V and 1 base at J, with 18 bases between the two ends. The CDR3 has 17 amino acids. The CDR3 DNA reads as TGTGCCAGCAGCCACCTACCGAGGGACACCTTTAACTATGGCTACACCTTC. It yields the protein CASSHLPRDTFNYGYTF.

The chain couples TRBV19 to TRBJ2-1, with 7 bases that match TRBD2. The germline gives CDR1 LNHDA, CDR2 SQIVND (reference sequence). The J segment lost 8 bases and the V segment lost 5 bases, leaving 3 bases of the junction unmatched. The length of the CDR3 is 12 residues. CDR3 bases: TGTGCCAGTAGTGGGGGGGGTTATGAGCAGTTCTTC. This encodes CASSGGGYEQFF.

The DNA of the CDR3 is TGTGCCACCAGTGATTGGGTCCAGACAGAGCAGTTCTTC. It codes for CATSDWVQTEQFF. V is TRBV24-1 and J is TRBJ2-1; no firm D call. V lost 2 bases and J lost 10, with 11 bases in between. This CDR3 spans 13 amino acids. The germline V gene encodes CDR1 KGHDR and CDR2 SFDVKD.

The rearrangement joins TRBV10-2 to TRBJ2-3; D unresolved. The CDR3 spans 19 residues. V was clipped by 3 bases and J by 0 bases, with 22 bases between them. Germline CDR1 and CDR2: WSHSY and SAAADI. CDR3 loop: CASSDPSSVDGTSTDTQYF. As DNA, the CDR3 is TGCGCCAGCAGTGACCCCTCGAGCGTGGACGGTACTAGCACAGATACGCAGTATTTT.

This sequence joins TRBV29-1 and TRBJ2-1; the D is unclear. The CDR3 extends over 11 amino acids. V lost 7 bases and J lost 8, with 12 bases in between. Germline CDR1 SQVTM, CDR2 ANQGSEA. CDR3 sequence: CSGGDSYEQFF. CDR3 sequence (DNA): TGCAGCGGAGGAGACTCATATGAGCAGTTCTTC.

This chain links TRBV19 with TRBJ2-7; maybe TRBD2 (5 bases). Trimming left V 6 bases short and J 6 bases short, with 9 bases between. Germline V gene lookup returns CDR1 LNHDA and CDR2 SQIVND (reference sequence). This CDR3 region has 11 residues. Here the CDR3 reads CASRGAREQYF. CDR3 sequence (DNA): TGTGCCAGTAGGGGAGCGCGCGAGCAGTACTTC.

The genes are TRBV5-5 and TRBJ1-1; a weak D match, TRBD1 (5 bases). The CDR3 has 15 residues. The germline V gene has CDR1 SGHKS and CDR2 YYEKEE (reference sequence). With 0 bases removed from V and 11 bases from J, the gap between germline ends came to 20 bases. The CDR3 reads CASSLAGVAGRAAFF. For the CDR3, the DNA is TGTGCCAGCAGCTTGGCGGGGGTGGCAGGGCGTGCCGCTTTCTTT.

V is TRBV20-1 and J is TRBJ1-1, with 10 positions matching TRBD1. The CDR3 has 14 amino acids. After removal of 3 bases from V and 3 bases from J, the junction contained 4 bases not matched to a gene. Looked up from germline, CDR1 is DFQATT and CDR2 is SNEGSKA (reference sequence). CDR3 residues: CSASPGTGDTEAFF. The CDR3 bases are TGCAGTGCTAGTCCTGGGACAGGGGACACTGAAGCTTTCTTT.

V and J are TRBV14 and TRBJ2-3; tentative D call: TRBD2 (5 bases). Trimming cost V 1 base and J 0 bases, with 14 bases left between them. The V gene's germline CDR1 is SGHDN and CDR2 FVKESK. There are 17 residues in the CDR3. CDR3 DNA sequence: TGTGCCAGCAGCCAAGTCTTTGCTGCGGGTAGCACAGATACGCAGTATTTT. Translation: CASSQVFAAGSTDTQYF.

This rearrangement joins TRBV19 to TRBJ2-2; 8 positions agree with TRBD1. CDR1 and CDR2 from the germline V gene are LNHDA and SQIVND (reference sequence). The CDR3 runs 14 residues. V shed 7 bases, J shed 6 bases, and the junction held 7 bases outside the gene matches. In DNA form, the CDR3 reads TGTGCCAGTACGGACAGGGCCTTGGCCGGGGAGCTGTTTTTT. Protein sequence: CASTDRALAGELFF.

The genes are TRBV7-9 and TRBJ2-3; a possible D gene is TRBD2 (5 bases). Germline values: CDR1 SEHNR, CDR2 FQNEAQ (reference sequence). V gave up 5 bases and J gave up 0 bases, with 12 bases separating them. This CDR3 comprises 15 residues. The CDR3 region has the DNA TGTGCCAGCAGCACTCTAGCACCAAGCACAGATACGCAGTATTTT. Encoded protein: CASSTLAPSTDTQYF.

This clone has a single count. This chain uses TRBV18 with TRBJ1-2, with 8 bases that match TRBD1. CDR3 length: 15 amino acids. The V gene end was trimmed by 3 bases and the J gene end by 7 bases; junction bases not matched to a gene: 10. In germline, CDR1 is KGHSH, CDR2 LQKENI. CDR3 protein: CASSPEVDRAGGYTF. The CDR3 nucleotides read TGTGCCAGCTCACCCGAGGTGGACAGGGCGGGTGGCTACACCTTC. Filled out from reference TRBV18 and TRBJ1-2, the complete variable domain reads NAGVMQNPRHLVRRRGQEARLRCSPMKGHSHVYWYRQLPEEGLKFMVYLQKENIIDESGMPKERFSAEFPKEGPSILRIQQVVRGDSAAYFCASSPEVDRAGGYTFGSGTRLTVV.

This chain links TRBV19 with TRBJ1-5, with D tentatively TRBD1 (5 bases). V lost 6 bases and J 2 bases, leaving 14 bases between the germline ends. This CDR3 is built from 15 residues. Germline CDR1 LNHDA, CDR2 SQIVND (reference sequence). The DNA for the CDR3 is TGTGCCAGTAGCTCCCTGGGGCTCGGCAATCAGCCCCAGCATTTT. Translation: CASSSLGLGNQPQHF.